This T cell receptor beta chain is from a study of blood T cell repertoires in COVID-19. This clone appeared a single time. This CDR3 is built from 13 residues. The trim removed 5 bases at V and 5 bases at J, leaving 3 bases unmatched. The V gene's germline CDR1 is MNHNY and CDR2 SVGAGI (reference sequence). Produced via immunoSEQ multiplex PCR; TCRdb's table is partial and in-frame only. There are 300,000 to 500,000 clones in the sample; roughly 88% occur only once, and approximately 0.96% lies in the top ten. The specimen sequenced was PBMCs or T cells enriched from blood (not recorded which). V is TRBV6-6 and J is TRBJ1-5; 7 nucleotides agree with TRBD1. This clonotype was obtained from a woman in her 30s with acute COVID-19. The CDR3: CASSLTGDQPQHF. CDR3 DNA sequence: TGTGCCAGCAGTCTTACAGGGGATCAGCCCCAGCATTTT.